This record concerns one T cell receptor beta chain sequence. Its antigen is not known. The data were taken from a study of Ad26.COV2.S vaccination and SARS-CoV-2 variants. In the study overall: Donor was assigned to the Ad26.COV2.S arm of trial COV1001. Recipients of Ad26.COV2.S got it intramuscularly, once or twice 56 days apart.

Treatment defined: roughly 18 received Ad26.COV2.S at low or high dose, single or two shots; several received placebo; per-sample allocation not given. The samples date from day 63 after the first vaccine or placebo injection. The ends lost 7 bases at V and 0 bases at J; junction bases unmatched: 6. CDR1 SGDLS and CDR2 YYNGEE come from the germline V gene. This CDR3 has 16 residues. Overall study results and limits: Placebo and vaccine recipients had non-spike TCR breadth that was similar. Total T cell responses were possibly underestimated by TCR breadth and depth analyses.

Measured with immunoSEQ multiplex PCR; TCRdb has only the in-frame clones, and not every one. This table holds approximately 300,000 clones, around four fifths found once. V is TRBV9 and J is TRBJ1-3, with 11 bases that match TRBD1. The sequence came from a person aged 18-60 years who received the Ad26.COV2.S COVID-19 vaccine or a placebo. Sequences were derived from peripheral blood, sampled in a trial of Ad26.COV2.S vaccine versus placebo. DNA of the CDR3: TGTGCCAGCCGAGGGGACAGGGGGAACTCTGGAAACACCATATATTTT. This gives the protein CASRGDRGNSGNTIYF.